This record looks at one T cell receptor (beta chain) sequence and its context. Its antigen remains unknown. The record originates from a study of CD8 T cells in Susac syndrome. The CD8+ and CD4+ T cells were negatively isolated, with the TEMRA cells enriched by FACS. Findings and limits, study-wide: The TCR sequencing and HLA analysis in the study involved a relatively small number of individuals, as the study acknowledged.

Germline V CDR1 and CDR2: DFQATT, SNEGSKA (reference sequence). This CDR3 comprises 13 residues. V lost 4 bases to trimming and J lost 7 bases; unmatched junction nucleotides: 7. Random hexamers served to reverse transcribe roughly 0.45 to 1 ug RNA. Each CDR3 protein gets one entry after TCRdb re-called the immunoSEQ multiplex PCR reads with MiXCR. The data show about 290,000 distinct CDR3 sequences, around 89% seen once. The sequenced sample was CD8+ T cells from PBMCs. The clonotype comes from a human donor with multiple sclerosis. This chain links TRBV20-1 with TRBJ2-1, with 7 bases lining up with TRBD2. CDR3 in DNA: TGCAGTGCTACCGACGCGGGAGTGAATGAGCAGTTCTTC. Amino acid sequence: CSATDAGVNEQFF.